This T cell receptor (beta chain) appears in the sequencing data of a study of blood T cell repertoires in COVID-19. In the study overall: The samples span acute and convalescent COVID-19 from the United States, Italy and Spain. Sources were T cells, B-cell-depleted T cells, or PBMCs; the material itself was cDNA or gDNA.

Authors' processing steps: Amplification of reference gene primers provided the estimated nucleated cell counts. Only in-frame clones appear in the TCRdb table, and some are missing; sequencing was by immunoSEQ multiplex PCR. V and J calls and clone size are as listed in that table; D and trimming were resolved from the DNA. This repertoire shows approximately 91,000 clones, about 90% found once; its top ten account for 4% to 5%. The germline V gene encodes CDR1 ENHRY and CDR2 SYGVKD. The CDR3 has 14 residues. With V trimmed by 6 bases and J by 3 bases, 6 bases remained unmatched. This TCR was recovered from a man aged 65 to 79 with acute or convalescent COVID-19. Material: peripheral blood. The chain uses TRBV10-3 and TRBJ1-1; TRBD1 agrees at 8 bases. The CDR3 DNA reads TGTGCCATCAGAACCGACAGGGGTTACACTGAAGCTTTCTTT. It is translated as CAIRTDRGYTEAFF.